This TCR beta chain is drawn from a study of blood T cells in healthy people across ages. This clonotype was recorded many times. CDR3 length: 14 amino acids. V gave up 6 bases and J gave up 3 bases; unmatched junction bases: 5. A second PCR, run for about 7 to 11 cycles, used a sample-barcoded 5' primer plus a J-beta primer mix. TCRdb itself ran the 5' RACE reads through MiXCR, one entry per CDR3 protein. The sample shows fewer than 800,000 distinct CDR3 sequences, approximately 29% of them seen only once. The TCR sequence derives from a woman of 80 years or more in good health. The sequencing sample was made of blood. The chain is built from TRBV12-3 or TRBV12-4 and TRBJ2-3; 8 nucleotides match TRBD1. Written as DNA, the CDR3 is TGTGCCAGCAGCACCGGGACAGGTACAGATACGCAGTATTTT. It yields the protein CASSTGTGTDTQYF.